This entry features one T cell receptor (beta chain) sequence. Antigen unknown. Vbeta (60) and Jbeta (13) primers were used in the PCR. The protocol was immunoSEQ multiplex PCR, while the TCRdb copy is restricted to in-frame clones and leaves out a portion. The sample lists 150,000 to 180,000 clones; approximately 80% were seen once. The data belong to a study of cytomegalovirus exposure and HLA in healthy donors. Study-wide findings and caveats: Investigators reported under 200 TCR beta chains as tied to cytomegalovirus.

Trimming stripped 4 bases from V and 0 bases from J, with 7 bases between. Germline V gene sequence: CDR1 ENHRY, CDR2 SYGVKD. The CDR3 runs to 14 residues. The receptor was isolated from a man in his thirties or forties in good health and CMV-seropositive. The J gene is TRBJ2-1, the V gene TRBV10-3, with D perhaps matching TRBD1 (6 bases). Sequenced sample: PBMCs. The CDR3 nucleotides are TGTGCCATCAGTGGAGGGGGCTCCTACAATGAGCAGTTCTTC. This gives the protein CAISGGGSYNEQFF.